This T cell receptor (beta chain) originates from a study of shared clonotypes between healthy human individuals. Study-wide points: Represented genetic and exposure-history diversity was restricted by having few donors.

Sorted-subset replicate PCR reactions were performed with around 210 ng DNA, corresponding to tens of thousands of T cell genomes. Per the original methods: Junction-only sequences produced by ImmunoSEQ had no quality scores, so filtering differed. Assay: immunoSEQ multiplex PCR; the TCRdb copy retains only in-frame clones and omits some. Clone size and the V and J calls come from that table; the DNA yielded D and trimming. Of about 2.2 million clones in the sample, 93% were seen once. This clone appeared once. Its antigen is unidentified. The V gene's germline CDR1 is LNHDA and CDR2 SQIVND (reference sequence). The CDR3 spans 14 residues. Trimming removed 6 bases at V and 5 bases at J, with 16 bases between. CD45RO-negative, CCR7-positively selected cells formed the naive CD8 fraction, excluding terminally differentiated effector memory CD45RA+ cells.

The material sequenced was naive CD8+ T cells from PBMCs. The V gene is TRBV19, the J gene TRBJ2-5; no clear D. The TCR comes from a man younger than 35 in good health. Some clones in this sample may be carry-over from other donors' samples. The CDR3: CASSFGAFSETQYF. CDR3 coding DNA: TGTGCCAGTAGCTTTGGAGCTTTTTCGGAGACCCAGTACTTC.